This T cell receptor beta chain was recovered during a study of shared clonotypes between healthy human individuals. The sample holds a few counts of this clone. Profiling relied on immunoSEQ multiplex PCR, and the TCRdb table lists in-frame clones only, not all of them. The table has approximately 2.5 million clones, roughly nine tenths seen once; the top ten hold around 0.14%. The CDR3 spans 15 residues. V was cut by 4 bases and J by 8 bases, with 19 bases left in between. CDR1 and CDR2 (germline): SGHRS, YFSETQ. This TCR derives from a man in his late teens or twenties in good health. Sequencing input: naive CD4+ T cells sorted from blood. Described subset: CD45RA+ positively selected. This sequence joins TRBV5-1 and TRBJ1-3, with a tentative D call TRBD1 (6 bases). The CDR3 loop reads CASSPHRQDLDTIYF. For the CDR3, the DNA is TGCGCCAGCAGCCCCCACCGACAGGATTTAGACACCATATATTTT.